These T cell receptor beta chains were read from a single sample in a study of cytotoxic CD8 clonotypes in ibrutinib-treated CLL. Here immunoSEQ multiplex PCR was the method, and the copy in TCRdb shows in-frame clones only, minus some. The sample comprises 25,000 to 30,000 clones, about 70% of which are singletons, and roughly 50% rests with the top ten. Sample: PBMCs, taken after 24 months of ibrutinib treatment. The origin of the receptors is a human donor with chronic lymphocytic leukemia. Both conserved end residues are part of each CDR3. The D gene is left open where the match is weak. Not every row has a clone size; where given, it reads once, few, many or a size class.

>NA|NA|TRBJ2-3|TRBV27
TGTGCCAGCAAGGGGGACTCCACAGATACGCAGTATTTT
CASKGDSTDTQYF
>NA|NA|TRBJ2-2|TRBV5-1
TGCGCCAGCAGCTTAGGGACCGTCCCCATCGGGGAGCTGTTTTTT
CASSLGTVPIGELFF
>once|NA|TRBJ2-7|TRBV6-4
TGTGCCAGCAGTGACGTCTACGAGCAGTACTTC
CASSDVYEQYF
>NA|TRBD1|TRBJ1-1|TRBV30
TGTGCCCGGGACACCCTGGGACAGTTGAGCACTGAAGCTTTCTTT
CARDTLGQLSTEAFF
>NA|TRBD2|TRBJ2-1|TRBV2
TGTGCCAGCAGGACTAGCGGGGGGGAGAGCTCCTACAATGAGCAGTTCTTC
CASRTSGGESSYNEQFF
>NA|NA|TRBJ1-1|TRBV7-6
TGTGCCAGCAGCTTGTGGCAGGGGAACACTGAAGCTTTCTTT
CASSLWQGNTEAFF
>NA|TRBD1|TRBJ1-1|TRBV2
TGTGCCAGCAGTGGACAGGGCAGGGGCACTGAAGCTTTCTTT
CASSGQGRGTEAFF
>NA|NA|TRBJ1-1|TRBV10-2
TGCGCCAGCAGTGGCCCCAAGTCGAACACTGAAGCTTTCTTT
CASSGPKSNTEAFF
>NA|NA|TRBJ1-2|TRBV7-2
TGTGCCAGCAGCTTACGATTAGGGGCCGATGGCTACACCTTC
CASSLRLGADGYTF
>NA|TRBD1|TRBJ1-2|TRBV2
TGTGCCAGCAGCCTCGCAGGGACAGGGCGTTATGGCTACACCTTC
CASSLAGTGRYGYTF